Shown below are 2 T cell receptor beta chains from a single sample sequenced in a study of blood T cell repertoires in COVID-19. Sequencing used immunoSEQ multiplex PCR; TCRdb keeps in-frame clones, though not all of them. The sample holds some 260,000 clones, about 86% seen once. Sequences were obtained from peripheral blood. These receptors were taken from a man older than 75 with acute or convalescent COVID-19.

This clone was detected only a few times. This chain joins TRBV7-9 and TRBJ2-7, with D possibly being TRBD1 (5 bases). Germline V gene sequence: CDR1 SEHNR, CDR2 FQNEAQ (reference sequence). The CDR3 consists of 13 residues. Trimming took off 4 bases at V and 3 bases at J, with 10 bases between the two ends. CDR3 sequence reads: CASSSRQFYEQYF. The CDR3, as DNA: TGTGCCAGCAGCTCTCGACAGTTCTACGAGCAGTACTTC.

The rearrangement joins TRBV5-4 to TRBJ2-7, with 8 bases fitting TRBD1. The CDR3 covers 15 residues. After removal of 4 bases from V and 5 bases from J, the junction contained 11 bases not matched to a gene. Germline V gives CDR1 SGHNT, CDR2 YYREEE (reference sequence). CDR3 in amino acids: CASSPAGQVIHEQYF. The DNA for the CDR3 is TGTGCCAGCAGCCCCGCGGGACAGGTAATCCACGAGCAGTACTTC.